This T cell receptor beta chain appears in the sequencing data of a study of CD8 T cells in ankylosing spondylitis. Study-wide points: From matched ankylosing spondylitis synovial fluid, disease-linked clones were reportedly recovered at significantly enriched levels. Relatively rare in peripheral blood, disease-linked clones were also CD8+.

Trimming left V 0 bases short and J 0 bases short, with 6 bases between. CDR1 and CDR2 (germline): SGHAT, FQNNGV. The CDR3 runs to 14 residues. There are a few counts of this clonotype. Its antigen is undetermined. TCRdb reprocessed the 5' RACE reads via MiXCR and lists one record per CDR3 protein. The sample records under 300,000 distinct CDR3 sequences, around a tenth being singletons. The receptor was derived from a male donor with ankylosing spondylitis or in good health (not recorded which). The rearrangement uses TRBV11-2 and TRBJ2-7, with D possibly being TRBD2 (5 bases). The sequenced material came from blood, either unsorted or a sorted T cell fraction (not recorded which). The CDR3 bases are TGTGCCAGCAGCTTAGAGAGGGTCTCCTACGAGCAGTACTTC. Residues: CASSLERVSYEQYF.